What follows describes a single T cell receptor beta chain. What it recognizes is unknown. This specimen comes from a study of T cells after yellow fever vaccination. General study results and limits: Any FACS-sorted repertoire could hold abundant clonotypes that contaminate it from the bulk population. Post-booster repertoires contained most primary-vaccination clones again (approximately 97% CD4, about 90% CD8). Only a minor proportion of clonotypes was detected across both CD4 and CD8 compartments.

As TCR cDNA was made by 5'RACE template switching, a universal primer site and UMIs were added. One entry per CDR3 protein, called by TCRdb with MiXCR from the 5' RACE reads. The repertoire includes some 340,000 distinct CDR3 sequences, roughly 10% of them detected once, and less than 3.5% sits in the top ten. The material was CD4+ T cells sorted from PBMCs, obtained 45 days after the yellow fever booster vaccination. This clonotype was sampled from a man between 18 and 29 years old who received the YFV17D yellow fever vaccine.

CDR3 loop: CASSQGVILGGVNQPQHF. The CDR3 nucleotides are TGCGCCAGCAGCCAAGGGGTTATTTTGGGGGGAGTCAATCAGCCCCAGCATTTT. This chain uses TRBV4-1 with TRBJ1-5; TRBD1 might be the D (5 bases). V was shortened by 1 base and J by 3 bases, with 19 bases between the two germline ends. The germline CDR1 and CDR2 sequences are MGHRA and YSYEKL. The CDR3 spans 18 residues.